The 20 T cell receptor beta chains below were found in one sample sequenced in a study of T cells in Graves' hyperthyroidism and ophthalmopathy. RNA transcripts served as the template for amplifying TCR beta CDR3 regions. The HTBI primer set drove a first-round RT-PCR of the TCR CDR3. MiXCR, run by TCRdb on the multiplex PCR reads, gives a single entry per CDR3 protein. The sample lists about 420,000 distinct CDR3 sequences, 15% to 19% seen once, with around 7.3% in the top ten. The sample was blood. Source of these receptors: a woman aged 18-35 years with Graves' hyperthyroidism.

This clonotype came up many times. V gene TRBV2 combines with J gene TRBJ2-1, with TRBD2 as a possible D gene (6 bases). This CDR3 contains 16 residues. The germline V and J ends were trimmed by 6 bases and 4 bases, with 19 bases remaining between them. Germline CDR1 reads SNHLY; CDR2 reads FYNNEI. For the CDR3, the DNA is TGTGCCAGCAGACCCGGGACTCCGTTAGGGTACAATGAGCAGTTCTTC. Residues: CASRPGTPLGYNEQFF.

This clonotype appeared a few times. The rearrangement joins TRBV9 to TRBJ2-1, with 8 bases lining up with TRBD2. This CDR3 spans 13 amino acids. Germline CDR1 reads SGDLS; CDR2 reads YYNGEE. V lost 2 bases to trimming and J lost 6 bases; unmatched junction nucleotides: 1. The CDR3 loop reads CASSVGTSNEQFF. Here the CDR3 DNA reads TGTGCCAGCAGCGTGGGGACTAGCAATGAGCAGTTCTTC.

The sample holds many counts of this clonotype. The chain carries TRBV7-8 and TRBJ2-7; D perhaps matches TRBD1 (6 bases). Germline values: CDR1 SGHVS, CDR2 FQNEAQ. The V end was cut by 1 base, the J end by 2 bases, with 15 bases between. The CDR3 totals 16 residues. The CDR3 DNA follows: TGTGCCAGCAGCTTAGATACAGGGACGAACGCCTACGAGCAGTACTTC. It is translated as CASSLDTGTNAYEQYF.

This clonotype was found many times. This chain links TRBV7-6 with TRBJ2-7; 9 nucleotides agree with TRBD1. Per the germline V gene, CDR1 is SGHVS and CDR2 is FNYEAQ. The CDR3 is made up of 15 amino acids. With 0 bases clipped from V and 4 bases from J, the junction kept 4 bases outside the gene matches. CDR3 DNA: TGTGCCAGCAGCTTAGCTGGGACAGGGTCTTACGAGCAGTACTTC. Its protein is CASSLAGTGSYEQYF.

This clonotype was seen a few times. This rearrangement joins TRBV7-3 to TRBJ1-2; maybe TRBD1 (6 bases). CDR1 is SGHTA, CDR2 FQGTGA, per germline. This CDR3 region has 15 residues. Trimming stripped 1 base from V and 10 bases from J, with 19 bases between. DNA of the CDR3: TGTGCCAGCAGCTTAAATCCTGTCAGGGGCCTTCTCTACACCTTC. Translation: CASSLNPVRGLLYTF.

This clonotype has a count of ten or more. This sequence joins TRBV15 and TRBJ2-7, with 10 bases aligning to TRBD2. This CDR3 has 16 residues. Germline assignment: CDR1 LNHNV and CDR2 YYDKDF (reference sequence). Trimming at V came to 6 bases and at J to 2 bases, leaving 10 bases not matched to a gene. The DNA of the CDR3 is TGTGCCACCAGTTACCCTGCCCTAGCGGGAGCCTACGAGCAGTACTTC. It is translated as CATSYPALAGAYEQYF.

This clonotype showed up many times. The V gene is TRBV28, the J gene TRBJ2-1; 10 bases fit TRBD2. The CDR3 is 16 residues long. V lost 6 bases, J lost 1 base, and 6 bases stayed unmatched. CDR1 is MDHEN and CDR2 is SYDVKM in the germline V gene. Here the CDR3 reads CASRPTSGVSYNEQFF. CDR3 sequence (DNA): TGTGCCAGCAGACCTACTAGCGGGGTGTCCTACAATGAGCAGTTCTTC.

This clonotype was observed at least ten times. The rearrangement uses TRBV30 and TRBJ1-3; possible D gene TRBD1, 6 bases. V gave up 4 bases and J gave up 5 bases, with 12 bases separating them. This CDR3 comprises 13 residues. CDR1 is GTSNPN and CDR2 is SVGIG in the germline V gene (reference sequence). CDR3 DNA: TGTGCCTGGAATAGGGGGGACCGAAACACCATATATTTT. Its protein is CAWNRGDRNTIYF.

This clonotype was seen ten or more times. V is TRBV3-1 and J is TRBJ1-6; tentatively, D is TRBD1 (6 bases). The V gene's germline CDR1 is LGHDT and CDR2 YNNKEL (reference sequence). V lost 4 bases, J lost 5 bases, and 18 bases lay in between. The CDR3 is made up of 17 amino acids. The CDR3 region is CASSLGWGATDNSPLHF. In DNA form, the CDR3 reads TGTGCCAGCAGCCTGGGCTGGGGGGCAACGGATAATTCACCCCTCCACTTT.

This clonotype was seen repeatedly, ten times or more. The chain carries TRBV2 and TRBJ1-1; TRBD1 matches 9 bases. The CDR3 has 15 amino acids. CDR1 is SNHLY, CDR2 FYNNEI, per germline. With 6 bases clipped from V and 1 base from J, the junction kept 6 bases outside the gene matches. CDR3 DNA sequence: TGTGCCAGCAGGGAACAGGGGGCAGGGAACACTGAAGCTTTCTTT. Protein: CASREQGAGNTEAFF. Variable domain in full (rest from reference TRBV2 and TRBJ1-1): EPEVTQTPSHQVTQMGQEVILRCVPISNHLYFYWYRQILGQKVEFLVSFYNNEISEKSEIFDDQFSVERPDGSNFTLKIRSTKLEDSAMYFCASREQGAGNTEAFFGQGTRLTVV.

This clonotype was seen many times. The chain is built from TRBV7-2 and TRBJ2-7; 14 nucleotides match TRBD2. The CDR3 runs to 18 residues. Germline loops: CDR1 SGHTA, CDR2 FQGNSA. The junction had 9 bases not matched to a gene; V was cut back by 5 bases and J by 0 bases. CDR3 sequence: CASSPRLAGGKSSYEQYF. In DNA, the CDR3 is TGTGCCAGCAGCCCTCGACTAGCGGGGGGGAAAAGCTCCTACGAGCAGTACTTC.

The sample holds many counts of this clonotype. The chain carries TRBV11-3 and TRBJ2-7; D is unclear. Germline CDR1 and CDR2: SGHNT and YENEEA. The CDR3 has 14 residues. Trimming left V 5 bases short and J 2 bases short, with 13 bases between. CDR3 sequence: CASSLLPGTYEQYF. The CDR3 nucleotides are TGTGCCAGCAGCCTACTCCCCGGTACCTACGAGCAGTACTTC.

In its sample, this clonotype was seen a few times. The chain uses TRBV7-3 and TRBJ2-3; D possibly corresponds to TRBD1 (5 bases). The CDR3 has 14 amino acids. Germline V gives CDR1 SGHTA, CDR2 FQGTGA. With 4 bases removed from V and 7 bases from J, the gap between germline ends came to 15 bases. CDR3 coding DNA: TGTGCCAGCAGCTCCCTCGCAGGGTACAATACGCAGTATTTT. It translates to CASSSLAGYNTQYF.

The CDR3, as DNA: TGCAGTGCTAGAGAGTCGGCAGGGGATGAAAAACTGTTTTTT. Amino acid sequence: CSARESAGDEKLFF. The chain is built from TRBV20-1 and TRBJ1-4; perhaps TRBD1 as D (6 bases). CDR3 size: 14 residues. Germline CDR1 is DFQATT and CDR2 is SNEGSKA (reference sequence). V lost 0 bases and J lost 6, with 11 bases in between.

This clonotype appeared many times. This rearrangement joins TRBV6-6 to TRBJ1-2; D gene unclear. The CDR3 has 21 residues. Germline CDR1 and CDR2: MNHNY and SVGAGI (reference sequence). The V gene lost 0 bases and the J gene lost 3 bases, with 29 bases spanning the gap. The CDR3 loop reads CASSYSEKGQEDLVDHYGYTF. CDR3 DNA sequence: TGTGCCAGCAGTTACTCGGAAAAAGGCCAGGAAGACTTAGTTGACCACTATGGCTACACCTTC.

This clonotype was counted at least ten times. The chain links TRBV12-3 or TRBV12-4 to TRBJ2-2, with TRBD2 identical over 7 bases. CDR3 size: 14 residues. Trimming cost V 10 bases and J 2 bases; bases outside gene matches: 7. The CDR3 DNA sequence: TGTGCCATCCCCGGGACTACAAACACCGGGGAGCTGTTTTTT. It encodes CAIPGTTNTGELFF.

The sample holds a few counts of this clonotype. A much larger clone differs from this one at a single base, so this may be a read error. The rearrangement joins TRBV6-5 to TRBJ1-4; no clear D. CDR3 size: 17 residues. V lost 2 bases, J lost 10 bases, and 23 bases lay in between. Germline CDR1 is MNHEY and CDR2 is SVGAGI. CDR3: CASSYQALGPGRGKLFF. The CDR3 coding sequence is TGTGCCAGCAGTTACCAAGCGTTGGGCCCTGGACGGGGAAAACTGTTTTTT.

This clonotype was recorded many times. The rearrangement uses TRBV6-1 and TRBJ1-2; D perhaps matches TRBD1 (6 bases). The germline V gene encodes CDR1 MNHNS and CDR2 SASEGT. The CDR3 extends over 14 amino acids. V was clipped by 5 bases and J by 2 bases, with 12 bases between them. The CDR3 bases are TGTGCCAGCAGTACCTGGACAGCCAACTATGGCTACACCTTC. This encodes CASSTWTANYGYTF.

This chain links TRBV30 with TRBJ2-7; tentatively, D is TRBD1 (5 bases). Germline CDR1 reads GTSNPN; CDR2 reads SVGIG (reference sequence). This CDR3 is 14 amino acids long. V shed 8 bases and J shed 5 bases, with 22 bases lying between them. The CDR3 loop reads CARSKQVSENEQYF. The DNA of the CDR3 is TGTGCCCGCTCGAAACAGGTTTCGGAAAACGAGCAGTACTTC.

The chain has TRBV20-1 and TRBJ1-2; perhaps TRBD1 as D (5 bases). This CDR3 spans 14 amino acids. Trimming removed 0 bases at V and 5 bases at J, with 13 bases between. Germline V gene lookup returns CDR1 DFQATT and CDR2 SNEGSKA (reference sequence). Here the CDR3 reads CSARDQGDGYGYTF. The CDR3 DNA is TGCAGTGCTAGAGATCAGGGCGACGGATATGGCTACACCTTC.